The clone carrying this TCR beta chain was seen a handful of times. What it recognizes is unknown. Diagnostic assessment was based on clinical symptoms, serum thyroxine and TRAb, thyroid ultrasound and orbital computed tomography. This entry belongs to a study of T cells in Graves' hyperthyroidism and ophthalmopathy. Overall study findings and caveats: Most clonotypes that expanded in the thyroid above 0.001 also showed up in blood. Ophthalmopathy was separated from stable hyperthyroidism by a 13 V-J model.

From RNA transcripts, TCR beta CDR3 regions were amplified. The TCR CDR3 first-round RT-PCR relied on the HTBI primer set. TCRdb fed the multiplex PCR reads into MiXCR, producing one record per CDR3 protein. The sample records roughly 400,000 distinct CDR3 sequences, 15% to 18% being singletons. The specimen was blood. The receptor's source is a woman aged 18-29 years with Graves' hyperthyroidism that later progressed to Graves' ophthalmopathy.

In DNA, the CDR3 is TGTGCCAGCAGTTTGGGAGACAGTAAGACTGAAGCTTTCTTT. Translation: CASSLGDSKTEAFF. This chain links TRBV28 with TRBJ1-1; the D gene is possibly TRBD1 (5 bases). The CDR3 covers 14 residues. Germline values: CDR1 MDHEN, CDR2 SYDVKM. Trimming cost V 3 bases and J 5 bases, with 13 bases left between them.